The 15 T cell receptor beta chains below come from one sample, sequenced in a study of T cells in Graves' hyperthyroidism and ophthalmopathy. TCR beta CDR3 regions were amplified from RNA transcripts. HTBI primers were used for first-round RT-PCR of the TCR CDR3. TCRdb re-called the multiplex PCR reads with MiXCR, one entry per CDR3 protein. The sample lists a few hundred thousand distinct CDR3 sequences, roughly an eighth occurring once. What was sequenced was blood. The receptors stem from a woman under 30 with Graves' hyperthyroidism.

This clonotype has a handful of counts. The V call is TRBV7-9, the J call TRBJ2-7, with TRBD2 as a possible D gene (5 bases). The V gene's germline CDR1 is SEHNR and CDR2 FQNEAQ (reference sequence). Trimming pared 5 bases from V and 0 bases from J, leaving 11 bases between. CDR3 size: 14 residues. The CDR3 DNA is TGTGCCAGCAGCACCACTAGAAGCTCCTACGAGCAGTACTTC. Amino acids: CASSTTRSSYEQYF.

This chain connects TRBV20-1 to TRBJ2-2, with 9 bases that match TRBD2. V lost 6 bases and J lost 3; bases outside the gene matches: 8. This CDR3 comprises 15 residues. CDR1 is DFQATT and CDR2 is SNEGSKA in the germline V gene (reference sequence). The CDR3 sequence is CSAEVAGEDTGELFF. As DNA, the CDR3 is TGCAGTGCAGAGGTAGCGGGAGAGGACACCGGGGAGCTGTTTTTT.

This clonotype was counted a few times. V and J are TRBV12-3 or TRBV12-4 and TRBJ2-7; tentatively, D is TRBD1 (6 bases). Trimming pared 7 bases from V and 5 bases from J, leaving 15 bases between. The CDR3 totals 13 residues. CDR3 sequence reads: CASNAGQQDEQYF. Written as DNA, the CDR3 is TGTGCCAGCAACGCCGGACAGCAGGACGAGCAGTACTTC.

This clonotype showed up many times. The chain has TRBV5-4 and TRBJ2-1; D gene ambiguous. Germline CDR1 is SGHNT and CDR2 is YYREEE (reference sequence). V was trimmed by 4 bases and J by 7 bases, leaving 12 bases between them. This CDR3 has 13 residues. The CDR3 nucleotides read TGTGCCAGCAGCCAGCCAGGCGGAAATGAGCAGTTCTTC. This translates into CASSQPGGNEQFF.

This clonotype has a handful of counts. V is TRBV4-1 and J is TRBJ2-7, with 9 bases lining up with TRBD2. Germline assignment: CDR1 MGHRA and CDR2 YSYEKL. Trimming took 1 base from V and 3 from J; bases not matched to a gene: 4. CDR3 length: 15 amino acids. Here the CDR3 reads CASSQVGTSSYEQYF. The CDR3 DNA reads TGCGCCAGCAGCCAAGTCGGGACTAGCAGCTACGAGCAGTACTTC.

In its sample, this clonotype was seen a few times. The chain couples TRBV30 to TRBJ1-6, with D unclear. Germline V gene data show CDR1 as GTSNPN and CDR2 as SVGIG (reference sequence). CDR3 length equals 11 residues. Trimming removed 3 bases from V and 5 bases from J, with 2 bases in between. The CDR3 reads CAWRNNSPLHF. CDR3 nucleotides: TGTGCCTGGAGAAATAATTCACCCCTCCACTTT.

This clonotype was detected only a few times. The rearrangement links TRBV20-1 to TRBJ2-7; the match to TRBD1 covers 9 bases. The germline CDR1 and CDR2 sequences are DFQATT and SNEGSKA (reference sequence). There are 13 residues in the CDR3. The ends lost 8 bases at V and 5 bases at J; junction bases unmatched: 10. The DNA for the CDR3 is TGCAGTACTCGCCAGGACAGGGGCCACGAGCAGTACTTC. Protein product: CSTRQDRGHEQYF.

On this clonotype itself: The CDR3 does not close with the conserved phenylalanine or tryptophan, likely indicating a read error. In DNA, the CDR3 is TGTGCCAGCAGCTTCCTCACCGGGGAGCTGTTTCTT. Translated, it gives CASSFLTGELFL. The chain uses TRBV7-9 and TRBJ2-2; D remains unclear. The length of the CDR3 is 12 residues. Germline V gene data show CDR1 as SEHNR and CDR2 as FQNEAQ (reference sequence). V lost 3 bases, J lost 4 bases, and 3 bases lay in between.

Concerning this clonotype: No conserved phenylalanine or tryptophan ends this CDR3, so it is likely a read error. This sequence joins TRBV5-1 and TRBJ2-1, with 7 bases fitting TRBD2. The CDR3 totals 18 residues. With V trimmed by 0 bases and J by 7 bases, 16 bases remained unmatched. Germline-derived CDR1 and CDR2 are SGHRS and YFSETQ. The CDR3 DNA follows: TGCGCCAGCAGCTTGGAGGCCTTTAAAGCGGGATTTCGGAATGAGCAGTTCTGC. It codes for CASSLEAFKAGFRNEQFC.

This clonotype has ten or more counts. The J gene is TRBJ1-2, the V gene TRBV3-1, with a possible D match to TRBD1 (5 bases). Per germline, CDR1 LGHDT and CDR2 YNNKEL (reference sequence). The CDR3 covers 14 residues. The V end lost 0 bases, the J end lost 4 bases, and 9 bases lay between the germline ends. CDR3 coding DNA: TGTGCCAGCAGCCAAGAGGGACGTCGCTATGGCTACACCTTC. It yields the protein CASSQEGRRYGYTF.

This clonotype was picked up a small number of times. This sequence may be a read error, since a much larger clone differs from it by one base. V gene TRBV28 combines with J gene TRBJ2-7; TRBD2 aligns across 11 bases. J gave up 7 bases and V 6 bases, and 11 bases lay outside the gene matches. The CDR3 contains 15 residues. CDR1 and CDR2 (germline): MDHEN, SYDVKM. The DNA of the CDR3 is TGTGCCAGCAGCAAGGGGGGACTAGCGGTGGGTGAGCAGTACTTC. Translating it yields CASSKGGLAVGEQYF.

Ten or more counts support this clonotype. The chain recombines TRBV28 with TRBJ1-5, with D possibly matching TRBD1 (5 bases). The CDR3 spans 13 residues. Germline V gives CDR1 MDHEN, CDR2 SYDVKM. V lost 4 bases, J lost 3 bases, and 7 bases lay in between. The CDR3 DNA follows: TGTGCCAGCAGTTCAGGGTACAATCAGCCCCAGCATTTT. It yields the protein CASSSGYNQPQHF. Supplemented by reference TRBV28 and TRBJ1-5, the full variable domain reads DVKVTQSSRYLVKRTGEKVFLECVQDMDHENMFWYRQDPGLGLRLIYFSYDVKMKEKGDIPEGYSVSREKKERFSLILESASTNQTSMYLCASSSGYNQPQHFGDGTRLSIL.

This clonotype was counted at least ten times. The V gene is TRBV30, the J gene TRBJ1-1; D is unresolved. V lost 1 base, J lost 0 bases, and 9 bases lay in between. The CDR3 totals 14 residues. Germline V CDR1 and CDR2: GTSNPN, SVGIG (reference sequence). The CDR3 loop is CAWSAEILNTEAFF. The CDR3 DNA follows: TGTGCCTGGAGTGCAGAGATCCTGAACACTGAAGCTTTCTTT.

The V gene is TRBV6-1, the J gene TRBJ2-5, with D hard to call. The CDR3 runs 21 residues. The germline CDR1 and CDR2 sequences are MNHNS and SASEGT. The germline V and J ends were trimmed by 6 bases and 0 bases, with 32 bases remaining between them. CDR3 residues: CASSPFVRLGNRKNNQETQYF. The CDR3 DNA reads TGTGCCAGCAGCCCTTTTGTTCGGCTGGGGAATCGAAAAAATAACCAAGAGACCCAGTACTTC.

This clonotype was detected many times. V is TRBV5-1 and J is TRBJ2-7; TRBD2 agrees at 10 bases. The CDR3 loop spans 16 amino acids. The trim removed 3 bases at V and 1 base at J, leaving 7 bases unmatched. The germline CDR1 and CDR2 sequences are SGHRS and YFSETQ. DNA of the CDR3: TGCGCCAGCAGCTCCGGTCTAGCGGGGGTTTCCTACGAGCAGTACTTC. The encoded protein is CASSSGLAGVSYEQYF.